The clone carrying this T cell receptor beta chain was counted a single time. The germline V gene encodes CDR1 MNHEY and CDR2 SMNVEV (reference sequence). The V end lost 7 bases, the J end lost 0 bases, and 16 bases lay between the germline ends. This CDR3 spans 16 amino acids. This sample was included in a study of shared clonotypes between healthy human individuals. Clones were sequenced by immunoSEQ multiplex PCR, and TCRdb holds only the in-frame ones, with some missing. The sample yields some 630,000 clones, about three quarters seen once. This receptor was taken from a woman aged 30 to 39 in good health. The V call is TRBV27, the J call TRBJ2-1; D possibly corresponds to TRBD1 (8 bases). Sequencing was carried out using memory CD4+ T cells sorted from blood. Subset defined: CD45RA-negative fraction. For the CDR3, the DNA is TGTGCCAGCACCCCCAACAGGGGGGGCTCCTACAATGAGCAGTTCTTC. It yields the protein CASTPNRGGSYNEQFF.